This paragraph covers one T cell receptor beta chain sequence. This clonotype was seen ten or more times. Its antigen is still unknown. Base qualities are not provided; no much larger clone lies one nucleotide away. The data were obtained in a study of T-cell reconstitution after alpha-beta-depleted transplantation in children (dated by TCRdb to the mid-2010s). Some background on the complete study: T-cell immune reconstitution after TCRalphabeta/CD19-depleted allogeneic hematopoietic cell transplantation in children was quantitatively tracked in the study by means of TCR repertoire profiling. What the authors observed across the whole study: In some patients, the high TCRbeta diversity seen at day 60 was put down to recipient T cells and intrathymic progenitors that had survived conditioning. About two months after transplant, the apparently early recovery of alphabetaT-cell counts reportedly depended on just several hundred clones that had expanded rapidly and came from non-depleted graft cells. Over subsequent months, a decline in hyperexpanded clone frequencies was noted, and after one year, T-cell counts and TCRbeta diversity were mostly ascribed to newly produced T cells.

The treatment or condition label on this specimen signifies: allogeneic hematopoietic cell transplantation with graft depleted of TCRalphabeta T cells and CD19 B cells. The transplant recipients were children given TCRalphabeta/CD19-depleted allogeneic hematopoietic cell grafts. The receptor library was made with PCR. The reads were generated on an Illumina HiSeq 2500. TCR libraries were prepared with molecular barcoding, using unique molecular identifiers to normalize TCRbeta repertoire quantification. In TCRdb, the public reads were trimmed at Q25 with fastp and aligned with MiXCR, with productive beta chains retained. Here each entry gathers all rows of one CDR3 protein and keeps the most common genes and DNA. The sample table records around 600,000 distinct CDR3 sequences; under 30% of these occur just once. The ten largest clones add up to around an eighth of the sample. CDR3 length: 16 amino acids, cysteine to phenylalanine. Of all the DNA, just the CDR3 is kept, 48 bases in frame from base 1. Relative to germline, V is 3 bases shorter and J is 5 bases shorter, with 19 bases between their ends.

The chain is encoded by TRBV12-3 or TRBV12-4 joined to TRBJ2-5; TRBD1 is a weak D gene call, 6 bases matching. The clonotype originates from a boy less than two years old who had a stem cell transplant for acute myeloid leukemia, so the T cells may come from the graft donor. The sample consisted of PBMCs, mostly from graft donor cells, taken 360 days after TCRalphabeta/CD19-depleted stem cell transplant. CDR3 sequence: CASSFGGSQIGETQYF. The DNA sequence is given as TGTGCCAGCAGTTTTGGGGGCAGCCAGATTGGGGAGACCCAGTACTTC.